The clone carrying this T cell receptor (beta chain) occurred a few times. Its antigen is unidentified. Unique molecular identifiers were used to barcode this TCRbeta library. TCRdb itself ran the PCR reads through MiXCR, one entry per CDR3 protein. Seen here are about 980,000 distinct CDR3 sequences, 25% to 30% observed once, and the top ten hold 25% to 35%. Germline loops: CDR1 SGHVS, CDR2 FQNEAQ. This CDR3 contains 14 residues. Trimming took off 5 bases at V and 7 bases at J, with 14 bases between the two ends. This sample was included in a study of T-cell reconstitution after alpha-beta-depleted transplantation in children. Findings and caveats of the study: After transplant, at about two months, alpha-beta T cells were reportedly derived from several hundred expanded graft clones. Some patients showed high day-60 TCRbeta diversity, which derived from surviving recipient T cells and thymic progenitors. T-cell numbers and diversity, one year after transplant, stemmed largely from T cells that were newly produced.

Sequencing was performed on PBMCs, mostly from graft donor cells, taken 360 days after TCRalphabeta/CD19-depleted stem cell transplant. This TCR came from a boy less than two years old who had a stem cell transplant for SCID, so the T cells may come from the graft donor. The chain employs TRBV7-8 and TRBJ1-4; a possible D gene is TRBD1 (6 bases). CDR3: CASSEGQRGEKLFF. CDR3 sequence (DNA): TGTGCCAGCAGCGAAGGACAGAGGGGTGAAAAACTGTTTTTT.